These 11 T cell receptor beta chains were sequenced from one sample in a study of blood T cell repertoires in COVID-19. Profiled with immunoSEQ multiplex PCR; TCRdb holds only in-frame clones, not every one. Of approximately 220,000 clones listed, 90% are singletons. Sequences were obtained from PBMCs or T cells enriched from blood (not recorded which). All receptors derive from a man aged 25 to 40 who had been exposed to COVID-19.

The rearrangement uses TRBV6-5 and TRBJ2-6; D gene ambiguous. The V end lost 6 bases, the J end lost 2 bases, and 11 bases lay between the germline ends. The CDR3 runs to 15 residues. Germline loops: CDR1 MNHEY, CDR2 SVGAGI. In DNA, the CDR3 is TGTGCCAGCAGCCTAGTGGTCGCTGGGGCCAACGTCCTGACTTTC. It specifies CASSLVVAGANVLTF.

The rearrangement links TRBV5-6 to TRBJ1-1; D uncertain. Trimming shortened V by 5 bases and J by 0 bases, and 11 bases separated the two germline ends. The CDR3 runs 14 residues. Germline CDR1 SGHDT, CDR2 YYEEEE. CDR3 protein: CASRPRVLNTEAFF. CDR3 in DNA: TGTGCCAGCAGGCCCCGGGTCCTGAACACTGAAGCTTTCTTT.

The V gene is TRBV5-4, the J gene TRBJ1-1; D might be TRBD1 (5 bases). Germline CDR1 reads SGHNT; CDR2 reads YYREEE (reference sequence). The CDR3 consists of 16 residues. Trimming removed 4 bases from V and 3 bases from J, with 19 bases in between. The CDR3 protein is CASSPSPLGGYTEAFF. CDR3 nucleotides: TGTGCCAGCAGCCCCTCCCCCTTGGGGGGGTACACTGAAGCTTTCTTT. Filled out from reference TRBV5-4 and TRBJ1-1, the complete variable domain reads ETGVTQSPTHLIKTRGQQVTLRCSSQSGHNTVSWYQQALGQGPQFIFQYYREEENGRGNFPPRFSGLQFPNYSSELNVNALELDDSALYLCASSPSPLGGYTEAFFGQGTRLTVV.

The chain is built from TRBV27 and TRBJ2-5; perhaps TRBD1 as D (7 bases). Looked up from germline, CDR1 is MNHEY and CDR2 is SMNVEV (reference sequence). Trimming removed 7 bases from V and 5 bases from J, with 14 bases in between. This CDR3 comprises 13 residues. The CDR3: CASTPGGGETQYF. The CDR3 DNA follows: TGTGCCAGCACCCCCGGAGGGGGCGAGACCCAGTACTTC.

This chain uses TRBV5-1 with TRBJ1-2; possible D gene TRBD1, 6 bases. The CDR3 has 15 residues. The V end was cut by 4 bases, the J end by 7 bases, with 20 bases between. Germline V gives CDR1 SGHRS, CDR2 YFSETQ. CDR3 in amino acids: CASSPYTDRSLGYTF. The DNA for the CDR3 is TGCGCCAGCAGCCCCTACACTGACAGGTCCCTTGGCTACACCTTC.

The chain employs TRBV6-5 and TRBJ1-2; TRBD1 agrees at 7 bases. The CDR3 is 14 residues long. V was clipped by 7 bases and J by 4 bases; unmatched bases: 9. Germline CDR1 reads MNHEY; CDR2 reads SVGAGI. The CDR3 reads CASTSGGGVYGYTF. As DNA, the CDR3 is TGTGCCAGCACTTCGGGAGGGGGCGTCTATGGCTACACCTTC.

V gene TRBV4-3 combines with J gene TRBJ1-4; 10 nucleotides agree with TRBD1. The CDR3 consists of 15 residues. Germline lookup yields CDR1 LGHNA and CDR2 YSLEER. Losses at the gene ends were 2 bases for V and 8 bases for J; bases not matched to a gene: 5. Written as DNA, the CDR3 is TGCGCCAGCAGCCAACAAGGACAGGGGGGAGAAAAACTGTTTTTT. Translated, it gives CASSQQGQGGEKLFF.

Written as DNA, the CDR3 is TGTGCCAGCAGCCTTGGCCTCCAGGGGACCGGGGAGCTGTTTTTT. It translates to CASSLGLQGTGELFF. The rearrangement joins TRBV5-6 to TRBJ2-2, with TRBD1 as a possible D gene (6 bases). The CDR3 has 15 amino acids. With 4 bases removed from V and 5 bases from J, the gap between germline ends came to 15 bases. Germline CDR1 and CDR2: SGHDT and YYEEEE.

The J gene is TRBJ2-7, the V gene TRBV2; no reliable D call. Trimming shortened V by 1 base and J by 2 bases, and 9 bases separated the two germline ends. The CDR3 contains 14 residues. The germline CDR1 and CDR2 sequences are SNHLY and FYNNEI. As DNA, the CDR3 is TGTGCCAGCAGTGAAGGGGTCAGGACCTACGAGCAGTACTTC. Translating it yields CASSEGVRTYEQYF.

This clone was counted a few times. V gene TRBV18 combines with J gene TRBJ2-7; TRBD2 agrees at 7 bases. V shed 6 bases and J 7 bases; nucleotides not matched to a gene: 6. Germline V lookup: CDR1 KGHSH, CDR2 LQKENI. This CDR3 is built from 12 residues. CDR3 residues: CASSRQGGEQYF. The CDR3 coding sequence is TGTGCCAGCTCCCGCCAGGGAGGGGAGCAGTACTTC.

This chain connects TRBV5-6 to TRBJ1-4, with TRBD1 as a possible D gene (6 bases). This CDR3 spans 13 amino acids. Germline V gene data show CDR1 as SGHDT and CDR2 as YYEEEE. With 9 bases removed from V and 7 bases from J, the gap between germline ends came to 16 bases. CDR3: CATGSRTAEKLFF. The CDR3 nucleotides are TGTGCCACGGGGAGCCGGACAGCTGAAAAACTGTTTTTT.